This TCR beta chain was sequenced in a study of blood T cell repertoires in COVID-19. Original processing methods: It was from reference gene primer amplification that nucleated cell counts were estimated. Method: immunoSEQ multiplex PCR; TCRdb's copy keeps in-frame clones and lacks some. For V, J and clone size, that table is used; D and trimming come from the DNA. The table has about half a million clones, 70% to 90% seen once. The V and J ends lost 5 bases and 9 bases respectively, with 20 bases between them. The CDR3 is 15 residues long. Germline loops: CDR1 MDHEN, CDR2 SYDVKM. The rearrangement uses TRBV28 and TRBJ2-1; tentative D call: TRBD1 (6 bases). The sample was peripheral blood. The receptor's source is a human donor in a cohort sampled during active COVID-19. The CDR3 sequence is CASSAQGVGRGEQFF. The CDR3 DNA sequence: TGTGCCAGCAGTGCACAGGGCGTTGGACGAGGTGAGCAGTTCTTC.